The 25 T cell receptor beta chains reported below all come from one sample, sequenced in a study of early T cells in non-severe SARS-CoV-2 infection. TCRdb ran MiXCR on the 5' RACE reads and lists one entry per CDR3 protein. Here the sample spans about 37,000 distinct CDR3 sequences, roughly 5% being singletons. The material was whole blood, obtained at baseline. The receptor source for this set is an adult who was a healthcare worker with PCR-confirmed SARS-CoV-2 infection or an uninfected control (not recorded which).

This chain joins TRBV7-3 and TRBJ2-2; no firm D call. The CDR3 contains 15 residues. Germline V gives CDR1 SGHTA, CDR2 FQGTGA. Between the trimmed V and J ends, which lost 4 bases and 0 bases, there was a span of 9 bases. The DNA for the CDR3 is TGTGCCAGCAGCTCGACCCCCACGAACACCGGGGAGCTGTTTTTT. It translates to CASSSTPTNTGELFF. The variable domain in full, with the rest retrieved from reference TRBV7-3 and TRBJ2-2, is GAGVSQTPSNKVTEKGKYVELRCDPISGHTALYWYRQSLGQGPEFLIYFQGTGAADDSGLPNDRFFAVRPEGSVSTLKIQRTERGDSAVYLCASSSTPTNTGELFFGEGSRLTVL.

The CDR3 bases are TGTGCCAGCAGCTTGGCCAAGACAGGGGGCAACGAGCAGTACGTC. Translated, it gives CASSLAKTGGNEQYV. This chain uses TRBV5-5 with TRBJ2-7, with 10 positions matching TRBD1. The CDR3 consists of 15 residues. V shed 0 bases, J shed 5 bases, and the junction held 5 bases outside the gene matches. Germline V gives CDR1 SGHKS, CDR2 YYEKEE (reference sequence).

This clonotype has only one observation. Since a much larger clone is just one base distant, this may be a read error. This chain links TRBV16 with TRBJ2-1, with D possibly matching TRBD1 (5 bases). The CDR3 contains 13 residues. Germline V gene data show CDR1 as KGHSY and CDR2 as FQNENV. CDR3 sequence reads: CVSSQNRYNEQFF. The CDR3 DNA follows: TGTGTCAGCAGCCAAAACAGGTACAATGAGCAGTTCTTC.

This clonotype was detected a few times. The rearrangement links TRBV5-4 to TRBJ2-3; 7 bases agree with TRBD2. J lost 4 bases, V lost 3 bases, and 11 bases had no gene match. Germline lookup yields CDR1 SGHNT and CDR2 YYREEE (reference sequence). The CDR3 spans 16 residues. The chain's CDR3 is CASSSRTSLGPDTQYF. The DNA for the CDR3 is TGTGCCAGCAGCTCCCGGACTAGTCTAGGGCCAGATACGCAGTATTTT.

This clonotype was seen at least ten times. This chain links TRBV6-1 with TRBJ2-7; no firm D call. Looked up from germline, CDR1 is MNHNS and CDR2 is SASEGT. V shed 4 bases and J shed 3 bases, with 10 bases lying between them. The CDR3 spans 13 residues. CDR3 sequence (DNA): TGTGCCAGCAGTGTGTGGGGAAGCTACGAGCAGTACGTC. Translation: CASSVWGSYEQYV.

This clonotype was found many times. V gene TRBV3-1 combines with J gene TRBJ2-5; TRBD2 matches 8 bases. Looked up from germline, CDR1 is LGHDT and CDR2 is YNNKEL (reference sequence). There are 15 residues in the CDR3. V gave up 4 bases and J gave up 4 bases; unmatched junction bases: 8. The CDR3 region has the DNA TGTGCCAGCAGCCGGAATACCGGGACTAGAGAGACCCAGTACTTC. Its translation is CASSRNTGTRETQYF.

This clonotype has just a few counts. This chain joins TRBV18 and TRBJ1-2, with 9 bases identical to TRBD1. There are 13 residues in the CDR3. Trimming removed 6 bases from V and 4 bases from J; junction bases left unmatched: 3. The germline CDR1 and CDR2 sequences are KGHSH and LQKENI. The CDR3 DNA sequence: TGTGCCAGCTCTCAGGGACAGGGCTATGGCTACACCTTC. Translation: CASSQGQGYGYTF.

The rearrangement joins TRBV4-1 to TRBJ2-7; 10 nucleotides agree with TRBD1. The ends lost 4 bases at V and 2 bases at J; junction bases unmatched: 5. Germline CDR1 and CDR2: MGHRA and YSYEKL. This CDR3 is built from 15 residues. CDR3 nucleotide sequence: TGCGCCAGCAGCCCCCGGGACAGGGGAACCTACGAGCAGTACTTC. Translation: CASSPRDRGTYEQYF.

At least ten counts were recorded for this clonotype. The rearrangement uses TRBV18 and TRBJ1-2; D might be TRBD1 (5 bases). The germline gives CDR1 KGHSH, CDR2 LQKENI. Trimming pared 4 bases from V and 1 base from J, leaving 16 bases between. CDR3 size: 16 residues. The CDR3, as DNA: TGTGCCAGCTCACGTGAACCGGGACCGATTAACTATGGCTACACCTTC. Protein: CASSREPGPINYGYTF.

The chain recombines TRBV5-1 with TRBJ2-2; D possibly corresponds to TRBD2 (5 bases). The germline gives CDR1 SGHRS, CDR2 YFSETQ. V lost 2 bases and J 6 bases, leaving 23 bases between the germline ends. This CDR3 is 18 amino acids long. CDR3 loop: CASSLAEGSFQPSGELFF. CDR3 DNA: TGCGCCAGCAGCTTAGCGGAAGGATCGTTCCAGCCCTCCGGGGAGCTGTTTTTT.

This clonotype was recorded many times. The V gene is TRBV28, the J gene TRBJ2-3, with unresolved D. This CDR3 has 16 amino acids. The germline CDR1 and CDR2 sequences are MDHEN and SYDVKM. V was pared by 7 bases and J by 1 base, with 18 bases between. For the CDR3, the DNA is TGTGCCAGCACCACTGGCGGTTCAAGGGGCACAGATACGCAGTATTTT. This gives the protein CASTTGGSRGTDTQYF.

This clonotype was seen many times. The chain links TRBV6-2 or TRBV6-3 to TRBJ2-3, with D perhaps matching TRBD1 (5 bases). V was trimmed by 6 bases and J by 4 bases, leaving 8 bases between them. CDR1 MNHEY and CDR2 SVGEGT come from the germline V gene. This CDR3 contains 12 residues. The CDR3 DNA reads TGTGCCAGCAGATCAGGGTCAGATACGCAGTATTTT. This sequence encodes CASRSGSDTQYF.

The sample holds many counts of this clonotype. The chain is built from TRBV24-1 and TRBJ1-1; D uncertain. Per the germline V gene, CDR1 is KGHDR and CDR2 is SFDVKD. This CDR3 has 12 residues. Trimming took off 2 bases at V and 7 bases at J, with 7 bases between the two ends. The CDR3 DNA is TGTGCCACCAGTGATTGGATGGGTGAAGCTTTCTTT. Its protein product is CATSDWMGEAFF.

In its sample, this clonotype was seen many times. The V call is TRBV7-8, the J call TRBJ2-7; D call uncertain. Germline V gene sequence: CDR1 SGHVS, CDR2 FQNEAQ. Trimming removed 1 base at V and 2 bases at J, with 9 bases between. This CDR3 contains 14 residues. The CDR3 DNA is TGTGCCAGCAGCTTAGAGGGCCGAACCTACGAGCAGTACGTC. This gives the protein CASSLEGRTYEQYV.

V usage is TRBV21-1 and J usage is TRBJ2-1; TRBD1, as called in the table, went unchecked against the DNA. TRBV21-1 is an annotated pseudogene. The length of the CDR3 is 20 residues. The CDR3 protein is CASSKGPITSRASSYNEQFF. The CDR3, as DNA: TGTGCCAGCAGCAAAGGCCCAATTACCTCCAGGGCGAGCTCCTACAATGAGCAGTTCTTC.

This clonotype has ten or more counts. The CDR3 region has the DNA TGCGCCAGCAGCTTGGTAGGGTCCGAGCAGTACTTC. It translates to CASSLVGSEQYF. The V gene is TRBV5-1, the J gene TRBJ2-7; D ambiguous. Per germline, CDR1 SGHRS and CDR2 YFSETQ. The CDR3 consists of 12 residues. V was shortened by 0 bases and J by 6 bases, with 7 bases between the two germline ends.

There are many counts of this clonotype. The chain joins TRBV7-2 to TRBJ2-5; D remains ambiguous. Germline V CDR1 and CDR2: SGHTA, FQGNSA. V was shortened by 5 bases and J by 7 bases, with 23 bases between the two germline ends. This CDR3 contains 16 residues. The CDR3, as DNA: TGTGCCAGCAGCCTCTCACCGGCCCGGACCCGCCGGACCCAGTACTTC. Translation gives CASSLSPARTRRTQYF.

V and J are TRBV6-5 and TRBJ2-1, with 12 nucleotides matching TRBD2. The J segment lost 5 bases and the V segment lost 5 bases, leaving 4 bases of the junction unmatched. CDR1 is MNHEY and CDR2 is SVGAGI in the germline V gene. The CDR3 covers 15 residues. The DNA for the CDR3 is TGTGCCAGCAGTCCAGGACTAGCGGGGAACAATGAGCAGTTCTTC. As protein: CASSPGLAGNNEQFF.

The CDR3, as DNA: TGCAGCGTTTGGGGACAGGGGAGGCATCAGCCCCAGCATTTT. It specifies CSVWGQGRHQPQHF. V usage is TRBV29-1 and J usage is TRBJ1-5; 10 positions match TRBD1. Germline lookup yields CDR1 SQVTM and CDR2 ANQGSEA. V dropped 5 bases and J dropped 5; count of bases not matched to a gene: 6. This CDR3 contains 14 residues.

This clonotype came up many times. The genes are TRBV7-9 and TRBJ2-2; TRBD2 agrees at 8 bases. The ends lost 3 bases at V and 3 bases at J; junction bases unmatched: 3. Per the germline V gene, CDR1 is SEHNR and CDR2 is FQNEAQ (reference sequence). The CDR3 is 15 amino acids. DNA of the CDR3: TGTGCCAGCAGCTTGCGGGAGGTGGACACCGGGGAGCTGTTTTTT. This sequence encodes CASSLREVDTGELFF.

This clonotype occurred many times. The V gene is TRBV6-2 or TRBV6-3, the J gene TRBJ2-7, with TRBD2 matching 10 bases. Germline lookup yields CDR1 MNHEY and CDR2 SVGEGT. V was clipped by 6 bases and J by 7 bases; unmatched bases: 15. There are 16 residues in the CDR3. The CDR3 sequence: CASSPQGLAGAREQYF. In nucleotides, the CDR3 is TGTGCCAGCAGCCCCCAGGGTCTAGCGGGAGCTCGGGAGCAGTACTTC.

A remark on this clonotype: At one of its ends the junction is not consistent with the germline gene, which may arise from a read error. This chain uses TRBV13 with TRBJ2-1; D may be TRBD1 (6 bases). This CDR3 comprises 15 residues. CDR1 is PRHDT, CDR2 FYEKMQ, per germline (reference sequence). CDR3 residues: CVSSEQGEAYNEQFF. In DNA, the CDR3 is TGTGTCAGCAGTGAACAGGGTGAAGCCTACAATGAGCAGTTCTTC. Full variable domain (outside the CDR3, taken from reference TRBV13 and TRBJ2-1): AAGVIQSPRHLIKEKRETATLKCYPIPRHDTVYWYQQGPGQDPQFLISFYEKMQSDKGSIPDRFSAQQFSDYHSELNMSSLELGDSALYFCVSSEQGEAYNEQFFGPGTRLTVL.

This clonotype was detected ten times or more. This rearrangement joins TRBV7-9 to TRBJ2-1; 10 nucleotides align to TRBD2. V shed 1 base, J shed 1 base, and the junction held 10 bases outside the gene matches. CDR1 SEHNR and CDR2 FQNEAQ come from the germline V gene (reference sequence). This CDR3 has 19 amino acids. CDR3 loop: CASSLVVGLAGVSYNEQFF. Written as DNA, the CDR3 is TGTGCCAGCAGCTTAGTGGTGGGGCTAGCGGGAGTATCCTACAATGAGCAGTTCTTC. The complete variable domain, with remaining parts taken from reference TRBV7-9 and TRBJ2-1, reads DTGVSQNPRHKITKRGQNVTFRCDPISEHNRLYWYRQTLGQGPEFLTYFQNEAQLEKSRLLSDRFSAERPKGSFSTLEIQRTEQGDSAMYLCASSLVVGLAGVSYNEQFFGPGTRLTVL.

The rearrangement joins TRBV20-1 to TRBJ2-7; 10 bases match TRBD2. CDR3 length equals 15 residues. CDR1 is DFQATT, CDR2 SNEGSKA, per germline (reference sequence). The J segment lost 0 bases and the V segment lost 3 bases, leaving 5 bases of the junction unmatched. The CDR3 loop reads CSASKSSGSSYEQYF. Written as DNA, the CDR3 is TGCAGTGCTAGTAAGTCTAGCGGGAGCTCCTACGAGCAGTACTTC.

This clonotype is medium-sized in the sample. V and J are TRBV10-3 and TRBJ2-7; TRBD1 matches 9 bases. Germline V gives CDR1 ENHRY, CDR2 SYGVKD. The CDR3 consists of 13 residues. Trimming at V came to 4 bases and at J to 5 bases, leaving 3 bases not matched to a gene. The CDR3 sequence: CAISGTGVDEQYV. CDR3 bases: TGTGCCATCAGTGGGACAGGGGTAGACGAGCAGTACGTC.